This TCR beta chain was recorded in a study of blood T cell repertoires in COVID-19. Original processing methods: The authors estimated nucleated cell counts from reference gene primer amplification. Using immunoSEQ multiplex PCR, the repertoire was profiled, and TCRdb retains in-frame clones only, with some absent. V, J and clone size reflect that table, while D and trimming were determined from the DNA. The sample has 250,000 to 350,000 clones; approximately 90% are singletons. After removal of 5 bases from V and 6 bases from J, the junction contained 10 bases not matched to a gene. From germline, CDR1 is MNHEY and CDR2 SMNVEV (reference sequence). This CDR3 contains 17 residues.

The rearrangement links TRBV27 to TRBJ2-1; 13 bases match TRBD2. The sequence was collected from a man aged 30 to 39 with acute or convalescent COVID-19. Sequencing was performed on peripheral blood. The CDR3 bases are TGTGCCAGCAGTCCTACCCGGGGACTAGCGGGACGCAATGAGCAGTTCTTC. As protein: CASSPTRGLAGRNEQFF.